This T cell receptor (beta chain) came from a study of blood T cells in healthy people across ages. Study-wide results and caveats: Getting older went along with TCR beta diversity per million T cells dropping roughly linearly. Expanded clonotype changes were possibly confounded by unknown donor CMV status.

Germline CDR1 and CDR2: MDHEN and SYDVKM. Trimming pared 3 bases from V and 5 bases from J, leaving 12 bases between. This CDR3 spans 14 amino acids. Total RNA amounts of at least 6 micrograms were extracted per sample. Using a J-beta primer mix together with a sample-barcoded 5' primer, a second PCR was run for roughly 6 to 12 cycles. Every single cDNA molecule received a tag from a template-switch adaptor with 12 random nucleotides. From the 5' RACE reads, TCRdb called clonotypes with MiXCR, one entry per CDR3 protein. Among some 1,800,000 distinct CDR3 sequences listed, about two fifths were seen once. Regarding this clonotype: Its target is not known.

This sequence joins TRBV28 and TRBJ2-3; perhaps TRBD2 as D (6 bases). The source is a human donor in good health. Sequencing was performed on blood. CDR3 coding DNA: TGTGCCAGCAGTTTGAGCCTGGGGGGAGATACGCAGTATTTT. Its protein product is CASSLSLGGDTQYF.